Listed below are T cell receptor beta chains from one sample, sequenced in a study of blood T cells in healthy people across ages. TCRdb passed the 5' RACE reads through MiXCR, listing each CDR3 protein once. Here the sample spans some 760,000 distinct CDR3 sequences, 25% being singletons. The same sample was also used in a study of T cells of mothers and their children.

The material sequenced was blood. These receptors originate from a boy aged 5-17 years in good health. CDR3s include the opening cysteine and the closing phenylalanine or tryptophan. A D gene is named only where the DNA matches it firmly. Clone size appears in some rows only: once, few, many, or a class for an expanded clone.

V gene	J gene	D gene	clone size	CDR3 protein	CDR3 DNA
TRBV6-5	TRBJ1-3	-	-	CASSYSMGQPGNTIYF	TGTGCCAGCAGTTACTCGATGGGGCAACCTGGAAACACCATATATTTT
TRBV7-3	TRBJ2-1	-	-	CASSETARDEQFF	TGTGCCAGCAGTGAAACGGCGCGCGATGAGCAGTTCTTC
TRBV20-1	TRBJ2-7	TRBD1	few	CSASWVGQGTSGDEQYF	TGCAGTGCTAGTTGGGTCGGACAGGGGACGAGTGGAGACGAGCAGTACTTC
TRBV4-1	TRBJ2-2	-	-	CASRGLYDTGELFF	TGCGCCAGCAGAGGGTTATATGACACCGGGGAGCTGTTTTTT
TRBV20-1	TRBJ1-2	-	few	CSARDLTEGYGYTF	TGCAGTGCTAGAGATTTGACAGAAGGCTATGGCTACACCTTC
TRBV29-1	TRBJ2-4	-	few	CSVYGGETKNIQYF	TGCAGCGTGTACGGGGGCGAGACCAAAAACATTCAGTACTTC
TRBV5-1	TRBJ2-2	TRBD2	few	CASSYRTSGTPGELFF	TGCGCCAGCAGCTACAGGACTAGCGGGACCCCCGGGGAGCTGTTTTTT
TRBV29-1	TRBJ1-2	-	-	CSVEVPRQKRGYTF	TGCAGCGTTGAAGTCCCCCGGCAGAAGCGGGGCTACACCTTC
TRBV3-1	TRBJ1-2	-	once	CASSRRGPLNYGYTF	TGTGCCAGCAGCCGTCGGGGCCCCTTAAACTATGGCTACACCTTC
TRBV20-1	TRBJ2-1	-	few	CSARDSQVYYNEQFF	TGCAGTGCTAGAGATTCCCAGGTGTACTACAATGAGCAGTTCTTC
TRBV20-1	TRBJ2-5	TRBD1	few	CSAGQGAGETQYF	TGCAGTGCTGGTCAGGGGGCGGGGGAGACCCAGTACTTC
TRBV3-1	TRBJ2-5	-	few	CASSQDGLRRETQYF	TGTGCCAGCAGCCAAGATGGGCTGCGACGAGAGACCCAGTACTTC
TRBV29-1	TRBJ2-1	TRBD2	-	CSVSGIAGGLNEQFF	TGCAGCGTTTCGGGTATAGCGGGGGGGCTAAATGAGCAGTTCTTC
TRBV5-1	TRBJ2-3	TRBD1	-	CASNLAGRGRTDTQYF	TGCGCCAGCAACTTGGCGGGCAGGGGGCGAACCGATACGCAGTATTTT
TRBV7-3	TRBJ2-6	-	-	CASGPGANVLTF	TGTGCCAGCGGCCCTGGGGCCAACGTCCTGACTTTC
TRBV27	TRBJ2-2	TRBD2	-	CASGLAGGPGTGELFF	TGTGCCAGCGGACTAGCGGGAGGGCCGGGGACCGGGGAGCTGTTTTTT
TRBV7-6	TRBJ1-3	-	-	CASSPKPPGSGNTIYF	TGTGCCAGCAGTCCTAAGCCCCCGGGCTCTGGAAACACCATATATTTT
TRBV7-8	TRBJ1-4	-	-	CASSEGTRHEKLFF	TGTGCCAGCAGCGAAGGGACAAGACATGAAAAACTGTTTTTT
TRBV7-2	TRBJ2-3	-	few	CASSSPTTDTQYF	TGTGCCAGCAGCTCCCCAACCACAGATACGCAGTATTTT
TRBV7-9	TRBJ2-2	-	many	CASSLGTLGAGELFF	TGTGCCAGCAGCTTGGGGACCCTAGGGGCCGGGGAGCTGTTTTTT
TRBV7-8	TRBJ1-1	-	-	CASSQGTGGAFTEAFF	TGTGCCAGCAGCCAAGGTACGGGAGGGGCATTCACTGAAGCTTTCTTT
TRBV4-3	TRBJ1-1	-	few	CASSQDHGDTEAFF	TGCGCCAGCAGCCAAGATCACGGGGACACTGAAGCTTTCTTT
TRBV3-1	TRBJ2-1	-	-	CASSPERTGPYNEQFF	TGTGCCAGCAGTCCCGAGAGAACAGGGCCCTACAATGAGCAGTTCTTC
TRBV15	TRBJ2-4	-	few	CATSRDGTGKYF	TGTGCCACCAGCAGAGATGGTACAGGGAAGTACTTC
TRBV18	TRBJ1-6	-	-	CASSLLEGDSPLHF	TGTGCCAGCTCACTCTTGGAGGGAGATTCACCCCTCCACTTT
TRBV7-2	TRBJ2-5	-	-	CASSLSRTETQYF	TGTGCCAGCAGCTTGAGCAGGACCGAGACCCAGTACTTC
TRBV6-2/TRBV6-3	TRBJ2-5	TRBD2	few	CASSYWEGEETQYF	TGTGCCAGCAGTTACTGGGAGGGAGAAGAGACCCAGTACTTC
TRBV5-1	TRBJ2-3	TRBD1	-	CASSSGTGGGDTQYF	TGCGCCAGCAGCTCGGGGACAGGGGGCGGTGATACGCAGTATTTT
TRBV10-3	TRBJ2-5	-	few	CAISVGGYQETQYF	TGTGCCATCAGTGTTGGGGGGTACCAAGAGACCCAGTACTTC
TRBV6-2/TRBV6-3	TRBJ1-1	-	few	CATNIREALTAREAFF	TGTGCCACCAATATCCGCGAGGCACTCACCGCGCGGGAAGCTTTCTTT
TRBV15	TRBJ1-4	-	-	CATSRTDNEKLFF	TGCGCCACCAGCAGGACGGATAATGAAAAACTGTTTTTT
TRBV20-1	TRBJ2-3	TRBD2	-	CSAISGVGTDTQYF	TGCAGTGCCATAAGCGGGGTTGGCACAGATACGCAGTATTTT
TRBV9	TRBJ2-5	-	few	CASSVEGGFEETQYF	TGTGCCAGCAGCGTAGAGGGCGGATTTGAGGAGACCCAGTACTTC
TRBV4-3	TRBJ2-5	-	-	CASSQDGESGPQETQHF	TGCGCCAGCAGCCAAGATGGAGAGAGCGGACCGCAAGAGACCCAGCACTTC
TRBV3-1	TRBJ2-3	TRBD1	-	CASSRPGTGTDTQYF	TGTGCCAGCAGCCGCCCGGGGACAGGCACAGATACGCAGTATTTT
TRBV7-2	TRBJ2-1	-	few	CASSLRDLYNEQFF	TGTGCCAGCAGCCTCCGGGACTTATACAATGAGCAGTTCTTC
TRBV20-1	TRBJ1-4	-	few	CGASVPTPGPEKLFF	TGCGGTGCTAGTGTTCCGACCCCCGGCCCTGAAAAACTGTTTTTT
TRBV7-6	TRBJ2-3	-	-	CASRPTLGGVTDTQYF	TGTGCCAGCAGACCCACCCTTGGGGGTGTCACAGATACGCAGTATTTT
TRBV5-6	TRBJ2-2	-	few	CASSPSSGLNTGELFF	TGCGCCAGCAGCCCATCCAGCGGGTTGAACACCGGGGAGCTGTTTTTT
TRBV25-1	TRBJ1-4	-	-	CAGSEGGGKGEKLFF	TGTGCCGGCAGTGAAGGTGGGGGGAAGGGTGAAAAACTGTTTTTT
TRBV7-9	TRBJ2-7	-	many	CASSTSRTSSYEQYF	TGTGCCAGCAGCACTTCCCGGACAAGCTCCTACGAGCAGTACTTC
TRBV6-2/TRBV6-3	TRBJ1-1	-	-	CASSYREAYMNTEAFF	TGTGCCAGCAGCTACCGGGAGGCTTACATGAACACTGAAGCTTTCTTT
TRBV19	TRBJ2-3	-	-	CASSMFGGTDTQYF	TGTGCCAGTAGTATGTTTGGAGGCACAGATACGCAGTATTTT
TRBV10-3	TRBJ1-6	TRBD1	-	CAIRNRTGPNSPLHF	TGTGCCATCAGGAATAGGACAGGGCCGAATTCACCCCTCCACTTT
TRBV10-3	TRBJ1-2	-	few	CAIRKEDQYGYTF	TGTGCCATCCGTAAGGAAGATCAGTATGGCTACACCTTC
TRBV28	TRBJ2-1	-	few	CASSSRSRGSYNEQFF	TGTGCCAGCAGTTCCCGTTCGAGGGGTTCCTACAATGAGCAGTTCTTC
TRBV27	TRBJ2-3	-	-	CASSLSFADTQYF	TGTGCCAGCAGTTTAAGCTTTGCAGATACGCAGTATTTT
TRBV12-3/TRBV12-4	TRBJ2-7	-	-	CASSFDLSYEQYF	TGTGCCAGCAGTTTCGACCTGTCCTACGAGCAGTACTTC
TRBV19	TRBJ1-2	-	-	CASRPDGGATLSNYGYTF	TGTGCCAGTAGACCCGACGGAGGGGCGACCCTATCTAACTATGGCTACACCTTC
TRBV28	TRBJ2-7	-	-	CASSSSGTNGEQYF	TGTGCCAGCAGTTCCTCCGGGACGAACGGCGAGCAGTACTTC
TRBV4-1	TRBJ2-1	TRBD1	-	CASSQVGTGGYNEQFF	TGCGCCAGCAGCCAAGTTGGGACAGGGGGCTACAATGAGCAGTTCTTC
TRBV27	TRBJ2-1	TRBD1	few	CASSLTGANEQFF	TGTGCCAGCAGTTTAACAGGGGCCAATGAGCAGTTCTTC
TRBV6-2/TRBV6-3	TRBJ2-1	-	-	CASSYLSSSYNEQFF	TGTGCCAGCAGTTATTTGTCGAGCTCCTACAATGAGCAGTTCTTC
TRBV7-2	TRBJ2-5	-	-	CASSSGSVTQYF	TGTGCCAGCAGCTCCGGGTCGGTGACCCAGTACTTC
TRBV7-2	TRBJ2-5	-	few	CASSKSGVQETQYF	TGTGCCAGCAGCAAGAGTGGCGTGCAAGAGACCCAGTACTTC